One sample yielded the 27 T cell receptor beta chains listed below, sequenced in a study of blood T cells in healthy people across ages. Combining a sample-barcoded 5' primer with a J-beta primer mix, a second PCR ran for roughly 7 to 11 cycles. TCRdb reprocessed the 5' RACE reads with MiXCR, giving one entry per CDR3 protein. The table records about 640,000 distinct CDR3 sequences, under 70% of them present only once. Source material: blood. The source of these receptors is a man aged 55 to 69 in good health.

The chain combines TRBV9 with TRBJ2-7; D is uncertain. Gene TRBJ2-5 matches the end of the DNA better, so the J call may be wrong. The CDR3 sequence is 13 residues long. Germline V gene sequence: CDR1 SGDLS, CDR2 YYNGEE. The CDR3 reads CASSVRPLETQYF. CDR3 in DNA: TGTGCCAGCAGCGTCCGACCACTAGAGACCCAGTACTTC.

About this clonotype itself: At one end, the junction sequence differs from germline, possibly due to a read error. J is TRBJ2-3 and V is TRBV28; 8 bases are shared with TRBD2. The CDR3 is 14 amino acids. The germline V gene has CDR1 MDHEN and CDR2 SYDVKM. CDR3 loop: CASSLGTRLDTQYF. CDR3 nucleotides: TGTGCCAGTAGTTTGGGGACTAGGCTTGATACGCAGTATTTT.

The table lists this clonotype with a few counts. The CDR3 DNA is TGCAGTACCGAGGGGCGGGGGGCCCGGGAGACCCAGTACTTC. Amino acids: CSTEGRGARETQYF. The rearrangement joins TRBV20-1 to TRBJ2-5; TRBD2 agrees at 8 bases. The CDR3 sequence is 14 residues long. Germline V CDR1 and CDR2: DFQATT, SNEGSKA (reference sequence). The V and J ends lost 8 bases and 5 bases, in that order; junction bases with no gene match: 13.

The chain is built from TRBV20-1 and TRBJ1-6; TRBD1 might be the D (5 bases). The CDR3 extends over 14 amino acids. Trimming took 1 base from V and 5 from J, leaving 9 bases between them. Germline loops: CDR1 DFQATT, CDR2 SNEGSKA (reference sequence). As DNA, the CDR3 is TGCAGTGCTAGAGCAGAGGGACATAATTCACCCCTCCACTTT. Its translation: CSARAEGHNSPLHF.

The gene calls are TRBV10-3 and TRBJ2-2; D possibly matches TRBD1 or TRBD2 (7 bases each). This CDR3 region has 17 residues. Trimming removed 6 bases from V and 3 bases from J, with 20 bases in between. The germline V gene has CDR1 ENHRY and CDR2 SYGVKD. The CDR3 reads CAIRRERQGGDTGELFF. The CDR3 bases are TGTGCCATCAGACGGGAGAGACAGGGAGGGGACACCGGGGAGCTGTTTTTT.

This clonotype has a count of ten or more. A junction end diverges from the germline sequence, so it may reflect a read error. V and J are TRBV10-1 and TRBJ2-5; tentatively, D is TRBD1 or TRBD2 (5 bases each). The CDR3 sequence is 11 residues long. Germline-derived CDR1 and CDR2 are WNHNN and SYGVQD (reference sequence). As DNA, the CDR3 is TGTGCCAGCAGTGAGGGGGAGACCCAGTACTTC. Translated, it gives CASSEGETQYF.

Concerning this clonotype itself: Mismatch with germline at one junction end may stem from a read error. The CDR3 here is CVSSVDSAYNEQFF. Written as DNA, the CDR3 is TGCGTCAGCAGCGTCGACAGTGCCTACAATGAGCAGTTCTTC. The chain joins TRBV5-1 to TRBJ2-1; tentative D call: TRBD1 (5 bases). In germline, CDR1 is SGHRS, CDR2 YFSETQ. The CDR3 runs to 14 residues.

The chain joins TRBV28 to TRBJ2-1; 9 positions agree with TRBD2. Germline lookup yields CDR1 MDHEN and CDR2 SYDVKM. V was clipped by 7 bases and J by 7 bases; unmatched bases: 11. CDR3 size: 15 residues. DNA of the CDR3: TGTGCCAGCACCCAGAGCGGGGGGAGACGGAATGAGCAGTTCTTC. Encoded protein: CASTQSGGRRNEQFF.

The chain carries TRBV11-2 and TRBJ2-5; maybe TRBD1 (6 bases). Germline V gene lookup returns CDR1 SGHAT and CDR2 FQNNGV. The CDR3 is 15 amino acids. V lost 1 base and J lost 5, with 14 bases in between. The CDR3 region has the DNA TGTGCCAGCAGCTTAGTGGTGGGGGCCAGGGAGACCCAGTACTTC. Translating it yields CASSLVVGARETQYF.

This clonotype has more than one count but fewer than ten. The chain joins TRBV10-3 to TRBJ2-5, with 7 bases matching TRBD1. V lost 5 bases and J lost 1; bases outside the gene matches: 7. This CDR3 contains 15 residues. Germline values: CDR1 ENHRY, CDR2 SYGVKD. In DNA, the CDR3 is TGTGCCATCAGTAACTACAGGGGTTCCCAAGAGACCCAGTACTTC. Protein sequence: CAISNYRGSQETQYF.

The CDR3 DNA reads TGCGCCAGCAGCTTGGTCGACAGGGTGGACACTGAAGCTTTCTTT. Translation: CASSLVDRVDTEAFF. This rearrangement joins TRBV5-1 to TRBJ1-1; 7 bases map to TRBD1. After removal of 0 bases from V and 3 bases from J, the junction contained 5 bases not matched to a gene. The CDR3 consists of 15 residues. Germline CDR1 reads SGHRS; CDR2 reads YFSETQ.

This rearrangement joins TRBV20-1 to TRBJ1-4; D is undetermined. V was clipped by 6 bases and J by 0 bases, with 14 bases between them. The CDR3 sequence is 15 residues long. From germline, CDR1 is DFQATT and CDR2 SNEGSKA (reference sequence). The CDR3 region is CSARRSASTNEKLFF. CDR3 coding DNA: TGCAGTGCAAGAAGGAGCGCCTCAACTAATGAAAAACTGTTTTTT.

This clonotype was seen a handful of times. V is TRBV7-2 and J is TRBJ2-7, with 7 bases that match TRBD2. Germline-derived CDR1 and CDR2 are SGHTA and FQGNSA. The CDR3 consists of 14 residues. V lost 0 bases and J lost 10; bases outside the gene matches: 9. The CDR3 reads CASSLALSGVIQYF. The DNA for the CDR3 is TGTGCCAGCAGCTTAGCGTTGAGCGGGGTGATCCAGTACTTC.

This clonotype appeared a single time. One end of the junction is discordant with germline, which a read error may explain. CDR3 protein: CAGSSTGTFSYNEQFF. CDR3 coding DNA: TGCGCCGGCAGCTCGACAGGGACTTTTTCCTACAATGAGCAGTTCTTC. This sequence joins TRBV5-1 and TRBJ2-1, with D perhaps matching TRBD1 (7 bases). From germline, CDR1 is SGHRS and CDR2 YFSETQ. This CDR3 contains 16 residues.

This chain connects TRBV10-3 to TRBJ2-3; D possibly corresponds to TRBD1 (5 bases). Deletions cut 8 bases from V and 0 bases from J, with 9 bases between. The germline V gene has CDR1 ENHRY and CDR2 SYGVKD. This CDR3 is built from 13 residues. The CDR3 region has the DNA TGTGCCATCGGACAAGTTAGCACAGATACGCAGTATTTT. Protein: CAIGQVSTDTQYF.

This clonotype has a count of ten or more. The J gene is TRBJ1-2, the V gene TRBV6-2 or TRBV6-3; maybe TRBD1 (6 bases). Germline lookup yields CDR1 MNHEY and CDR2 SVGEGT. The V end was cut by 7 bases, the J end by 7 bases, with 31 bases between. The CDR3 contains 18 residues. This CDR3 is CASTAPTGLPPLHGGYTF. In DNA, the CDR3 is TGTGCCAGCACCGCACCGACAGGACTCCCTCCTCTACACGGTGGCTACACCTTC.

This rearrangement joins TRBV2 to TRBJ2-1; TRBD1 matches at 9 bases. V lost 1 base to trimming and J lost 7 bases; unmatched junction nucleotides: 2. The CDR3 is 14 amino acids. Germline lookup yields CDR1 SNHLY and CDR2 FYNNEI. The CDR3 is CASSEDRGLNEQFF. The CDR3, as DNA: TGTGCCAGCAGTGAAGACAGGGGGCTAAATGAGCAGTTCTTC.

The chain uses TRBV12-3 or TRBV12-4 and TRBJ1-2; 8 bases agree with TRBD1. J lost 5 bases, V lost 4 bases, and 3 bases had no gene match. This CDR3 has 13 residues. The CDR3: CASSSRQGYGYTF. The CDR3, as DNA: TGTGCCAGCAGTTCCAGACAGGGGTATGGCTACACCTTC.

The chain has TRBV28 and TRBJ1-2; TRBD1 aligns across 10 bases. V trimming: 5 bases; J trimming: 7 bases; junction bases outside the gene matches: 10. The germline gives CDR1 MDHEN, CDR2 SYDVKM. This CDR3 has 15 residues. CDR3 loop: CASSLRDRGIGGYTF. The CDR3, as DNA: TGTGCCAGCAGTCTCCGGGACAGGGGAATTGGTGGCTACACCTTC.

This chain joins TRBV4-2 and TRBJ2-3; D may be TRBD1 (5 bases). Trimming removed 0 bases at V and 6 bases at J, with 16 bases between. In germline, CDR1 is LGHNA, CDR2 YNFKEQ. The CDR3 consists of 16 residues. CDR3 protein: CASSQDRVGYRDTQYF. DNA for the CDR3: TGTGCCAGCAGCCAAGACAGGGTCGGGTATAGGGATACGCAGTATTTT.

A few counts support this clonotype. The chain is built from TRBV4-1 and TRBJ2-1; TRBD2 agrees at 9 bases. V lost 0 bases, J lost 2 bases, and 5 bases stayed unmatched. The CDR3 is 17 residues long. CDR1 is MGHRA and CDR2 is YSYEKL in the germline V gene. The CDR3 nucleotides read TGCGCCAGCAGCCAAGATCGCGGGGGGGCCCCCTACAATGAGCAGTTCTTC. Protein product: CASSQDRGGAPYNEQFF.

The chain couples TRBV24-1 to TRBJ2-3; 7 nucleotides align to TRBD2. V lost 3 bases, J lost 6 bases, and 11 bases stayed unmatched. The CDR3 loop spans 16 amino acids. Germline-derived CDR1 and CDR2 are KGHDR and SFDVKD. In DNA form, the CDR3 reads TGTGCCACCAGTGATCTGGGAGCGGGGAGAGAGGATACGCAGTATTTT. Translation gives CATSDLGAGREDTQYF.

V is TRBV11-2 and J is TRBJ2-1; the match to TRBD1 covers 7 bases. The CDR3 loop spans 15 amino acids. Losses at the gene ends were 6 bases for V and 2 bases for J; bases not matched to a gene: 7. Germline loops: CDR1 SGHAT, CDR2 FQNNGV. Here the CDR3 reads CASSQMGQTYNEQFF. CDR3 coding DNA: TGTGCCAGCAGTCAAATGGGACAGACCTACAATGAGCAGTTCTTC.

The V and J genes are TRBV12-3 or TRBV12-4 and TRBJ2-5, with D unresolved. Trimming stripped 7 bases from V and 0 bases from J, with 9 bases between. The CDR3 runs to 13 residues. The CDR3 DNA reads TGTGCCAGCATGGGATGGGACCAAGAGACCCAGTACTTC. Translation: CASMGWDQETQYF.

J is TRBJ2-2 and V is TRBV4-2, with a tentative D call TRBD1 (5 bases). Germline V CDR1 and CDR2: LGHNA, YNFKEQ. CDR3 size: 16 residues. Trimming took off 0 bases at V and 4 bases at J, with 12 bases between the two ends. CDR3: CASSQELIGATGELFF. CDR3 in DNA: TGTGCCAGCAGCCAAGAGTTGATTGGGGCCACCGGGGAGCTGTTTTTT.

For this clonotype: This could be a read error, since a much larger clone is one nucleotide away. CDR3 sequence (DNA): TGCGCCAGCTGCCAAGGTTCGACAGGGATCTACAATGAGCAGTTCTTC. As protein: CASCQGSTGIYNEQFF. V and J are TRBV4-3 and TRBJ2-1; 7 bases line up with TRBD1. The CDR3 is made up of 16 amino acids. Germline assignment: CDR1 LGHNA and CDR2 YSLEER.

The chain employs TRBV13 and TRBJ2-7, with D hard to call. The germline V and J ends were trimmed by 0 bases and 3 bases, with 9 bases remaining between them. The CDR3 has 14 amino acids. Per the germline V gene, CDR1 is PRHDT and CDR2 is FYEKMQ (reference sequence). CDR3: CASSLGRLNYEQYF. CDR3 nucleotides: TGTGCCAGCAGCTTAGGCCGACTCAACTACGAGCAGTACTTC.